This T cell receptor (beta chain) was observed in a study of shared clonotypes between healthy human individuals. Overall study results and limits: Naive CD4 clonotypes were shared across a handful of donors at about 5%. Relative to their counterparts shared across all four donors, non-shared clonotypes exhibited diminished generation probabilities. Generally, estimated richness proved larger in naive subsets than it did in memory subsets. Genetic and exposure-history diversity was limited by the few donors.

Positive CCR7 selection of CD45RO-negative cells yielded the naive CD8 cells, and terminally differentiated effector memory CD45RA+ cells were excluded. TCRdb keeps only in-frame clones here, not all; method: immunoSEQ multiplex PCR. The table lists about 2 million clones, 85% to 95% of them singletons. About this clone itself: Its antigen is unknown.

V was shortened by 0 bases and J by 7 bases, with 13 bases between the two germline ends. CDR3 length equals 14 residues. In germline, CDR1 is LGHNA, CDR2 YNFKEQ. The TCR sequence derives from a man between 18 and 29 years old in good health. V gene TRBV4-2 combines with J gene TRBJ2-7; a possible D gene is TRBD1 (5 bases). The source material was naive CD8+ T cells sorted from blood. The CDR3 loop reads CASSQESWSGEQYF. The DNA for the CDR3 is TGTGCCAGCAGCCAAGAGTCCTGGTCAGGGGAGCAGTACTTC.